Presented here are 15 T cell receptor beta chains from one specimen sequenced in a study of blood T cells in healthy people across ages. Alongside a J-beta primer mix, a sample-barcoded 5' primer served in a second PCR lasting about 7 to 12 cycles. TCRdb reprocessed the 5' RACE reads via MiXCR and lists one record per CDR3 protein. The sample shows 1.5 million to 2 million distinct CDR3 sequences, approximately 30% of them seen only once. The material sequenced was blood. These receptors were collected from a woman aged 25 to 39 in good health.

This clonotype was found a few times. V usage is TRBV5-1 and J usage is TRBJ2-5; TRBD2 aligns across 7 bases. Germline lookup yields CDR1 SGHRS and CDR2 YFSETQ. The CDR3 consists of 16 residues. Losses at the gene ends were 3 bases for V and 5 bases for J; bases not matched to a gene: 13. The CDR3 sequence: CASSYIGTTVRETQYF. The CDR3 region has the DNA TGCGCCAGCAGCTATATCGGGACTACCGTCCGGGAGACCCAGTACTTC.

This clonotype was counted between two and nine times. This chain uses TRBV7-9 with TRBJ1-1; D not certain. The CDR3 is made up of 14 amino acids. CDR1 is SEHNR and CDR2 is FQNEAQ in the germline V gene (reference sequence). The germline V and J ends were trimmed by 5 bases and 1 base, with 11 bases remaining between them. CDR3 in amino acids: CASSPSGPNTEAFF. For the CDR3, the DNA is TGTGCCAGCAGCCCCAGTGGGCCGAACACTGAAGCTTTCTTT. Variable domain in full (rest from reference TRBV7-9 and TRBJ1-1): DTGVSQNPRHKITKRGQNVTFRCDPISEHNRLYWYRQTLGQGPEFLTYFQNEAQLEKSRLLSDRFSAERPKGSFSTLEIQRTEQGDSAMYLCASSPSGPNTEAFFGQGTRLTVV.

This clonotype was detected a few times. The rearrangement links TRBV12-3 or TRBV12-4 to TRBJ2-1; 12 bases align to TRBD2. After removal of 6 bases from V and 5 bases from J, the junction contained 5 bases not matched to a gene. This CDR3 spans 15 amino acids. The CDR3 DNA reads TGTGCCAGCAGCCCTAGCGGGAGGGTAAACAATGAGCAGTTCTTC. Its translation is CASSPSGRVNNEQFF.

This clonotype was seen a single time. Its ends do not fully match the called genes, so a read error is possible. The chain has TRBV7-6 and TRBJ2-7; 7 bases fit TRBD1. Germline V gene lookup returns CDR1 SGHVS and CDR2 FNYEAQ. The CDR3 is 15 amino acids. CDR3 in amino acids: CAGSLSGTDSSEQYF. DNA of the CDR3: TGTGCCGGCAGCTTATCCGGGACAGACTCTAGCGAGCAGTACTTC.

This chain links TRBV5-1 with TRBJ1-1, with D possibly matching TRBD1 (5 bases). V gave up 3 bases and J gave up 4 bases, with 19 bases separating them. CDR3 length equals 16 residues. In germline, CDR1 is SGHRS, CDR2 YFSETQ. The CDR3 spells CASSSHGTPEATEAFF. In DNA, the CDR3 is TGCGCCAGCAGCTCACACGGGACGCCCGAGGCCACTGAAGCTTTCTTT.

CDR3: CASSSHRVEPQHF. CDR3 DNA sequence: TGTGCCAGCAGTTCCCATCGCGTGGAGCCCCAGCATTTT. The chain couples TRBV12-3 or TRBV12-4 to TRBJ1-5, with unresolved D. Trimming left V 4 bases short and J 8 bases short, with 12 bases between. CDR3 length: 13 residues.

About this clonotype: It may be a read error: a sequence one base away is much more abundant. This sequence joins TRBV4-3 and TRBJ2-5; 8 bases align to TRBD2. The J call may be faulty, since TRBJ2-7 better matches the DNA end. The CDR3 is 15 residues long. Germline V lookup: CDR1 LGHNA, CDR2 YSLEER. The CDR3 spells CASSQKPGTSNEQYF. The DNA for the CDR3 is TGCGCCAGCAGCCAAAAGCCCGGGACTAGTAACGAGCAGTACTTC.

The sample holds a few counts of this clonotype. The junction and the germline gene differ at one end; a read error may be behind it. The V call is TRBV4-3, the J call TRBJ1-4; D remains ambiguous. CDR3 length: 15 amino acids. CDR1 and CDR2 from the germline V gene are LGHNA and YSLEER. CDR3 DNA sequence: TGCGCCAGTAGCCAACGCCCGGGTGTTAATGAAAAACTGTTTTTT. It is translated as CASSQRPGVNEKLFF.

At least ten counts were recorded for this clonotype. The chain recombines TRBV29-1 with TRBJ1-2, with D perhaps matching TRBD1 (6 bases). Trimming pared 7 bases from V and 8 bases from J, leaving 8 bases between. The CDR3 covers 9 residues. Per germline, CDR1 SQVTM and CDR2 ANQGSEA. CDR3 amino acids: CSGGTGYTF. In DNA, the CDR3 is TGCAGCGGTGGGACAGGCTACACCTTC.

Remarks on this clonotype: At one of its ends the junction is not consistent with the germline gene, which may arise from a read error. The gene calls are TRBV7-3 and TRBJ2-2; D not certain. CDR1 and CDR2 (germline): SGHTA, FQGTGA. The CDR3 spans 15 residues. The DNA for the CDR3 is TGTGCCAGCAACTTAACTCTGGGTTCGGCCGGGGAGCTGTTTTTT. As protein: CASNLTLGSAGELFF.

In its sample, this clonotype was seen many times. V and J are TRBV9 and TRBJ2-5; the D gene is possibly TRBD2 (6 bases). This CDR3 is built from 16 residues. The ends were cut back, 4 bases at V and 2 bases at J, with 18 bases in the middle. In germline, CDR1 is SGDLS, CDR2 YYNGEE. CDR3 loop: CASSLREQAGQETQYF. The CDR3 DNA reads as TGTGCCAGCAGCCTCAGGGAACAGGCGGGACAAGAGACCCAGTACTTC.

This clonotype was detected a few times. The genes are TRBV5-1 and TRBJ2-5; no reliable D call. V lost 0 bases, J lost 1 base, and 13 bases lay in between. The CDR3 has 16 amino acids. Germline CDR1 SGHRS, CDR2 YFSETQ. As DNA, the CDR3 is TGCGCCAGCAGCTTGGGTAGTTGGGCCACCCAAGAGACCCAGTACTTC. It specifies CASSLGSWATQETQYF.

In its sample, this clonotype was seen many times. The chain uses TRBV20-1 and TRBJ2-3; the D is unclear. V lost 3 bases and J 5 bases, leaving 6 bases between the germline ends. Germline loops: CDR1 DFQATT, CDR2 SNEGSKA (reference sequence). The CDR3 totals 11 residues. The CDR3 bases are TGCAGTGCTAGTGGGCGAGATACGCAGTATTTT. Residues: CSASGRDTQYF.

This clonotype was counted between two and nine times. The chain combines TRBV6-2 or TRBV6-3 with TRBJ1-2; tentatively, D is TRBD1 (6 bases). Trimming removed 8 bases at V and 2 bases at J, with 12 bases between. Germline CDR1 reads MNHEY; CDR2 reads SVGEGT. This CDR3 comprises 13 residues. The CDR3 DNA reads TGTGCCAGCGAAACAGGGCCGAACTATGGCTACACCTTC. Its protein is CASETGPNYGYTF.

This clonotype has at least ten counts. The chain combines TRBV20-1 with TRBJ1-1; 7 bases match TRBD1. V lost 3 bases to trimming and J lost 0 bases; unmatched junction nucleotides: 1. Looked up from germline, CDR1 is DFQATT and CDR2 is SNEGSKA (reference sequence). The CDR3 has 13 residues. CDR3 loop: CSARDRLNTEAFF. The CDR3 bases are TGCAGTGCTAGGGACAGGCTGAACACTGAAGCTTTCTTT.